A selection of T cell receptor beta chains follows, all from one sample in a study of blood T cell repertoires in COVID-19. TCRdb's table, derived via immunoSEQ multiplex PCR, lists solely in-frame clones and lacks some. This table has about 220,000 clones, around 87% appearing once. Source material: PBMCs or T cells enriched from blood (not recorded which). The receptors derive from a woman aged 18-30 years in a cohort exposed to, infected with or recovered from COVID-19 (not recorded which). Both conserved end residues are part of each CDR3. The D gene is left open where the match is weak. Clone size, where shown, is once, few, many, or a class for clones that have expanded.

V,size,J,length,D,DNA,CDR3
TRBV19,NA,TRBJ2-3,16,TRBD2,TGTGCCAGCCTAAATCAAGCGGGAGCTAGCACAGATACGCAGTATTTT,CASLNQAGASTDTQYF
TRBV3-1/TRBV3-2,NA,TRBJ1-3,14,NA,TGTGCCACCCCTCGGGGTAGCTCTGGAAACACCATATATTTT,CATPRGSSGNTIYF
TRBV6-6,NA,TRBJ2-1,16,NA,TGTGCCAGCAGACCACCCTACGCTCGAGGCTACAATGAGCAGTTCTTC,CASRPPYARGYNEQFF
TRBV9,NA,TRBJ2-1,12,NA,TGTGCCAGCAGCGTTCCGGGTAATGAGCAGTTCTTC,CASSVPGNEQFF
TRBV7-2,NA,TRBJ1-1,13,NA,TGTGCCAGCACCCTCTCGGGAGGGACTGAAGCTTTCTTT,CASTLSGGTEAFF
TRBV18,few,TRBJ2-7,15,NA,TGTGCCAGCTCACCGGGTGGGCGTTCGAGCTACGAGCAGTACTTC,CASSPGGRSSYEQYF
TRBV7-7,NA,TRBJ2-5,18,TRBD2,TGTGCTAGCAGCCCCGAACCCGGGACTAGCGGGAGTGGAGAGACCCAGTACTTC,CASSPEPGTSGSGETQYF
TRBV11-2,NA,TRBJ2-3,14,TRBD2,TGTGCCAGCAGCATCACAGCGGGAGCAGATACGCAGTATTTT,CASSITAGADTQYF
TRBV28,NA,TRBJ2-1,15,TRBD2,TGTGCCAGCAGTCTAGCGGGAGGGTCTTACAATGAGCAGTTCTTC,CASSLAGGSYNEQFF
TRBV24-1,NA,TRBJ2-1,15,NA,TGTGCCACCAGTGACTCAGGGTTCCACTACAATGAGCAGTTCTTC,CATSDSGFHYNEQFF
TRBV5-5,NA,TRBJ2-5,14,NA,TGTGCCAGCAGAACCTTGACTAGCCAAGAGACCCAGTACTTC,CASRTLTSQETQYF
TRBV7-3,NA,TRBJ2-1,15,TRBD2,TGTGCCAGCAGCGCGCAAGCGGGGGGCCAGAATGAGCAGTTCTTC,CASSAQAGGQNEQFF
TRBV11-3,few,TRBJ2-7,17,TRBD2,TGTGCCAGCAGCTTAGATCCCACTAGCGGGAGGAACTACGAGCAGTACTTC,CASSLDPTSGRNYEQYF
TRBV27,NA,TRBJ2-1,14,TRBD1,TGTGCCAGCATCCGGGACAGGGTCTACAATGAGCAGTTCTTC,CASIRDRVYNEQFF
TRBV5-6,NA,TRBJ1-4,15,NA,TGTGCCAGCAGCTTGGAAGCAAGAACTAATGAAAAACTGTTTTTT,CASSLEARTNEKLFF
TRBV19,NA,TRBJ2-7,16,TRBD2,TGTGCCAGTAGTACGGGACTAGCGGGAGGGAACTACGAGCAGTACTTC,CASSTGLAGGNYEQYF
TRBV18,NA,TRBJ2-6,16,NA,TGTGCCAGCTCACCACGACGGGACTCCGGGGCCAACGTCCTGACTTTC,CASSPRRDSGANVLTF
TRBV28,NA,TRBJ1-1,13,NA,TGTGCCAGCAGTTTGTTGGGGGCGCGGGAAGCTTTCTTT,CASSLLGAREAFF
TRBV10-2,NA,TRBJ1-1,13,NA,TGCGCCAGCAGTGAGCAGGGAGGTACTGAAGCTTTCTTT,CASSEQGGTEAFF
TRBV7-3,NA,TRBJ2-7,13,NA,TGTGCCAGCAGCTTTAACGAGGTCTACGAGCAGTACTTC,CASSFNEVYEQYF
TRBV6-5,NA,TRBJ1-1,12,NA,TGTGCCAGCAGGAGGAGGGTCTGGGAGACCTTCTTT,CASRRRVWETFF
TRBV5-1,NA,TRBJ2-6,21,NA,TGCGCCAGCAGCTTGGCCCAAAGGACTTATAGCGGAAGCTCTGGGGCCAACGTCCTGACTTTC,CASSLAQRTYSGSSGANVLTF
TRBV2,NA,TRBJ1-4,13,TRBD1,TGTGCCAGCAGTAGGGACAGAGCAGAAAAACTGTTTTTT,CASSRDRAEKLFF
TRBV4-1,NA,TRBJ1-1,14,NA,TGCGCCAGCAGCCTTACCCCAGTGGACACTGAAGCTTTCTTT,CASSLTPVDTEAFF
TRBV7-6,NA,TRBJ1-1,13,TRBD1,TGTGCCAGCAGCCTAGGGACAGGGGTTGAAGCTTTCTTT,CASSLGTGVEAFF
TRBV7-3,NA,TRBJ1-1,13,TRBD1,TGTGCCAGCAGCTTGACAGGGAGCACTGAAGCTTTCTTT,CASSLTGSTEAFF
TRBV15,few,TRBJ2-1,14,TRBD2,TGTGCCACCAGCGTGGGGGGGACGAACAATGAGCAGTTCTTC,CATSVGGTNNEQFF
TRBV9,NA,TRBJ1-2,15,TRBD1,TGTGCCAGCAGCGTTACAGGGGGGGTTATGGATGGCTACACCTTC,CASSVTGGVMDGYTF
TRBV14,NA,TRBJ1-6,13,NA,TGTGCCAGCGGACGGGACACACTTTCACCCCTCCACTTT,CASGRDTLSPLHF
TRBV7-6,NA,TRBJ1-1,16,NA,TGTGCCAGCAGCTTAGATGCGGCAATGGGGGGAACTGAAGCTTTCTTT,CASSLDAAMGGTEAFF
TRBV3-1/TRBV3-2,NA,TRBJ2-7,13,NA,TGTGCCAGCAGCCAAGACCCGCGGCCCGAGCAGTACTTC,CASSQDPRPEQYF
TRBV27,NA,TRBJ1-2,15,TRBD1,TGTGCCAGCAGTGCGGGACAGGGGATTTGGCGTGGCTACACCTTC,CASSAGQGIWRGYTF
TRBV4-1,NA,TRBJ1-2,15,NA,TGCGCCAGCAGCCAAGAGAGGGGGAACCCCTATGGCTACACCTTC,CASSQERGNPYGYTF
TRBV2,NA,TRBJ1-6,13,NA,TGTGCCAGCACCCCGGAAACAGATTCACCCCTCCACTTT,CASTPETDSPLHF
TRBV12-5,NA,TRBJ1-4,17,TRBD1,TGTGCTAGTGTTCTAACCGGGACAGGGGGCGCCGATGAAAAACTGTTTTTT,CASVLTGTGGADEKLFF
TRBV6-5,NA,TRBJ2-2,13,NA,TGTGCCAGCAGTTCACGCGGGACCGGGGAGCTGTTTTTT,CASSSRGTGELFF
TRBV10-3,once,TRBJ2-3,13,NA,TGTGCCATCAGGACTACAAGCACAGATACGCAGTATTTT,CAIRTTSTDTQYF
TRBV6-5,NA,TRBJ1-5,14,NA,TGTGCCAGCAGTTACGGGGAAGGGGATCAGCCCCAGCATTTT,CASSYGEGDQPQHF
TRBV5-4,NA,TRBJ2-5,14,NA,TGTGCCAGCACCGCGGGTCATGTGCAAGAGACCCAGTACTTC,CASTAGHVQETQYF
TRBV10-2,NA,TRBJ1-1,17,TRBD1,TGCGCCAGCAGCCCTGAGTTGGGACAGGGGAGGGAAACTGAAGCTTTCTTT,CASSPELGQGRETEAFF
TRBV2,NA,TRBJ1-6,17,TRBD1,TGTGCCAGCAGCGCTTCCACCGGGACAGGGCATAATTCACCCCTCCACTTT,CASSASTGTGHNSPLHF
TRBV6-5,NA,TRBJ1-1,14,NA,TGTGCCAGCAGCCTCGAGAGGGGGGGTTTTGAAGCTTTCTTT,CASSLERGGFEAFF
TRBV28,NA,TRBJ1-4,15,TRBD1,TGTGCCAGCAGAGTTTGGGACAGGGATAATGAAAAACTGTTTTTT,CASRVWDRDNEKLFF
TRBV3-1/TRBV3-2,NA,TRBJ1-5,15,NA,TGTGCCAGCAGCCAAGACGGACAGCGCAATCAGCCCCAGCATTTT,CASSQDGQRNQPQHF
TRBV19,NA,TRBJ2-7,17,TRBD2,TGTGCCAGTAGCCCCGGGGGACTAGCGGGAGTAAGCTACGAGCAGTACTTC,CASSPGGLAGVSYEQYF
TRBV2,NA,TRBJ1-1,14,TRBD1,TGTGCCAGCAGTCAAGGGACAGGGGGGAATTTGGCTTTCTTT,CASSQGTGGNLAFF
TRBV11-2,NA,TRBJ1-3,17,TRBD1,TGTGCCAGCAGCCTCCCTCCTCTACAGGGGGCAGGAAACACCATATATTTT,CASSLPPLQGAGNTIYF
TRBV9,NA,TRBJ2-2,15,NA,TGTGCCAGCAGCGTGGCTTCAGGGAACACCGGGGAGCTGTTTTTT,CASSVASGNTGELFF
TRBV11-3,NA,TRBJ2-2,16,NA,TGTGCCAGCAGCCTTGGTCTAAGCCTGAACACCGGGGAGCTGTTTTTT,CASSLGLSLNTGELFF
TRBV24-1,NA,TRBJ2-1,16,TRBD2,TGTGCCACCAGTGACATGAGCGGGAGCTCCTACAATGAGCAGTTCTTC,CATSDMSGSSYNEQFF
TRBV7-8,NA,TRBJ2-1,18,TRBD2,TGTGCCAGCTTCAAGGGACTAGCGGGAGACATCTCCTACAATGAGCAGTTCTTC,CASFKGLAGDISYNEQFF
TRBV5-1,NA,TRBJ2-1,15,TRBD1,TGCGCCAGCAGCCCGGGACAGGGGGCCCACAATGAGCAGTTCTTC,CASSPGQGAHNEQFF
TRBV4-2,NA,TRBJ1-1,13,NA,TGTGCCAGCAGCCAGGAGTTTGGCACTGAAGCTTTCTTT,CASSQEFGTEAFF
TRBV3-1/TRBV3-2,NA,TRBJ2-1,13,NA,TGTGCCAGCAGCCAAGTGGGTGGGACAGAGCAGTTCTTC,CASSQVGGTEQFF
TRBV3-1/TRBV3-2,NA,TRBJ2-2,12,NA,TGTGCCAGCACCCCTACAGCCGGGGAGCTGTTTTTT,CASTPTAGELFF